This entry concerns a single T cell receptor (beta chain). A single record per CDR3 protein comes from TCRdb applying MiXCR to the 5' RACE reads. The sample records about 400,000 distinct CDR3 sequences, about 9.9% being singletons. The data derive from a study of T cells after yellow fever vaccination. In germline, CDR1 is MNHEY, CDR2 SMNVEV (reference sequence). V lost 3 bases and J 1 base, leaving 8 bases between the germline ends. This CDR3 spans 14 amino acids. Material: PBMCs, obtained on the day of the first yellow fever vaccination. The TCR originated in a young man who received the YFV17D yellow fever vaccine. The chain has TRBV27 and TRBJ2-3; D gene ambiguous. DNA of the CDR3: TGTGCCAGCAGTTTCGGACCACGCACAGATACGCAGTATTTT. It yields the protein CASSFGPRTDTQYF.